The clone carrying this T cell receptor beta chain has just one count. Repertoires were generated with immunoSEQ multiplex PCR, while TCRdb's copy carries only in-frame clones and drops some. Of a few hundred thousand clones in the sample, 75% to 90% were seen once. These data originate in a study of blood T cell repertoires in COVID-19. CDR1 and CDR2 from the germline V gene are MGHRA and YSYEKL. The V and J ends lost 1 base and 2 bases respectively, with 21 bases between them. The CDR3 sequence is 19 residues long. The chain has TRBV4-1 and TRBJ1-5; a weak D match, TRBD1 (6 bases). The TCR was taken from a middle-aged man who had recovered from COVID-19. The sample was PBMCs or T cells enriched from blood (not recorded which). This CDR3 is CASSQGRGRGIFGNQPQHF. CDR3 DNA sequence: TGCGCCAGCAGCCAAGGACGGGGCAGGGGTATTTTCGGCAATCAGCCCCAGCATTTT.